Reported below is one T cell receptor (beta chain). Assay: immunoSEQ multiplex PCR; the TCRdb copy retains only in-frame clones and omits some. The repertoire includes roughly 150,000 clones, approximately 83% of them detected once, and around 5% sits in the top ten. These data come from a study of blood T cell repertoires in COVID-19. The CDR3 loop spans 16 amino acids. V was pared by 4 bases and J by 2 bases, with 8 bases of the junction left unmatched. Per the germline V gene, CDR1 is SGHRS and CDR2 is YFSETQ. The chain links TRBV5-1 to TRBJ2-7; 11 nucleotides align to TRBD2. Sequences were obtained from PBMCs or T cells enriched from blood (not recorded which). The source is a man aged 70-80 years who had been exposed to COVID-19. This CDR3 reads CASSLTIAGGTYEQYF. In nucleotides, the CDR3 is TGCGCCAGCAGCCTAACGATAGCGGGAGGGACCTACGAGCAGTACTTC.